The rows below give T cell receptor beta chains drawn from one sample of a study of cytomegalovirus exposure and HLA in healthy donors. Measured with immunoSEQ multiplex PCR; TCRdb has only the in-frame clones, and not every one. The table has about 160,000 clones, around 74% seen once. The sequencing input was PBMCs. Receptors originate from a woman in her thirties in good health and CMV-seronegative. The CDR3 runs from the conserved cysteine through the conserved F or W. A D gene is named only where the DNA matches it firmly. Size is omitted from some rows. Given values are once, few, many or a class for expanded clones.

v_gene: TRBV5-1; abundance: -; j_gene: TRBJ1-4; d_gene: -; CDR3nt: TGCGCCAGCAGCTTGGGGCAGGGGAATGAAAAACTGTTTTTT; CDR3aa: CASSLGQGNEKLFF
v_gene: TRBV19; abundance: -; j_gene: TRBJ1-6; d_gene: -; CDR3nt: TGTGCCAGTAGTATGGGCAGCTCCTATAATTCACCCCTCCACTTT; CDR3aa: CASSMGSSYNSPLHF
v_gene: TRBV29-1; abundance: few; j_gene: TRBJ2-7; d_gene: TRBD1; CDR3nt: TGCAGCGTGCGGACAGGGAACGCCTACGAGCAGTACTTC; CDR3aa: CSVRTGNAYEQYF
v_gene: TRBV6-1; abundance: once; j_gene: TRBJ2-7; d_gene: TRBD1; CDR3nt: TGTGCCAGCAGGCAACCGGGACAGGGGCTAGAAGCGCAGTACTTC; CDR3aa: CASRQPGQGLEAQYF
v_gene: TRBV2; abundance: -; j_gene: TRBJ1-4; d_gene: -; CDR3nt: TGTGCCAGCAGGTTTCCATCCCGAGGTGAAAAACTGTTTTTT; CDR3aa: CASRFPSRGEKLFF
v_gene: TRBV29-1; abundance: -; j_gene: TRBJ2-3; d_gene: -; CDR3nt: TGCAGCGTTGAACTCACAGATACGCAGTATTTT; CDR3aa: CSVELTDTQYF
v_gene: TRBV7-7; abundance: -; j_gene: TRBJ2-5; d_gene: -; CDR3nt: TGTGCTAGCAGCCCCTCTACAGGGCAGCAAGAGACCCAGTACTTC; CDR3aa: CASSPSTGQQETQYF
v_gene: TRBV7-9; abundance: -; j_gene: TRBJ1-1; d_gene: -; CDR3nt: TGTGCCAGCAGCTTTGGGGGGAGGACGAACACTGAAGCTTTCTTT; CDR3aa: CASSFGGRTNTEAFF
v_gene: TRBV18; abundance: -; j_gene: TRBJ1-1; d_gene: -; CDR3nt: TGTGCCAGCTCACCATCGCAGAGCGCGAACACTGAAGCTTTCTTT; CDR3aa: CASSPSQSANTEAFF
v_gene: TRBV19; abundance: -; j_gene: TRBJ1-2; d_gene: TRBD1; CDR3nt: TGTGCCAGTAGGGGGACAGGGGACGGCTATGGCTACACCTTC; CDR3aa: CASRGTGDGYGYTF
v_gene: TRBV4-2; abundance: -; j_gene: TRBJ2-3; d_gene: TRBD1; CDR3nt: TGTGCCAGCAGCCAGGGGGACAGAATCCCCCAGTATTTT; CDR3aa: CASSQGDRIPQYF
v_gene: TRBV9; abundance: -; j_gene: TRBJ2-7; d_gene: -; CDR3nt: TGTGCCAGCAGTACACAGGGATCTTCCTACGAGCAGTACTTC; CDR3aa: CASSTQGSSYEQYF
v_gene: TRBV5-1; abundance: -; j_gene: TRBJ2-7; d_gene: TRBD2; CDR3nt: TGCGCCAGCAGCTTCGGCGGGGGAGGACTAGCGGACGAGCAGTACTTC; CDR3aa: CASSFGGGGLADEQYF
v_gene: TRBV16; abundance: -; j_gene: TRBJ1-1; d_gene: TRBD1; CDR3nt: TGTGCCAGCAGCCAATCCGCCAATCCGGGGACAGCTGAAGCTTTCTTT; CDR3aa: CASSQSANPGTAEAFF
v_gene: TRBV30; abundance: -; j_gene: TRBJ2-5; d_gene: TRBD2; CDR3nt: TGTGCCTGGAGTGGGACTAGCGGGGGTCGGGAGACCCAGTACTTC; CDR3aa: CAWSGTSGGRETQYF
v_gene: TRBV6-1; abundance: -; j_gene: TRBJ2-5; d_gene: TRBD1; CDR3nt: TGTGCCACCTTCAGGGGGGAGACCCAGTACTTC; CDR3aa: CATFRGETQYF
v_gene: TRBV6-1; abundance: -; j_gene: TRBJ2-2; d_gene: -; CDR3nt: TGTGCCAGCAGTGCACTGCAGGGTGTCGGGGAGCTGTTTTTT; CDR3aa: CASSALQGVGELFF
v_gene: TRBV29-1; abundance: -; j_gene: TRBJ2-5; d_gene: -; CDR3nt: TGCAGCGTTGGCAGGCCCCCAACCAAACAAGAGACCCAGTACTTC; CDR3aa: CSVGRPPTKQETQYF
v_gene: TRBV28; abundance: -; j_gene: TRBJ2-4; d_gene: -; CDR3nt: TGTGCCAGCAGTTTAAAGGGGAAGGCCAAAAACATTCAGTACTTC; CDR3aa: CASSLKGKAKNIQYF
v_gene: TRBV11-2; abundance: -; j_gene: TRBJ2-5; d_gene: TRBD2; CDR3nt: TGTGCCAGCAACCGGGGGGGGAGGGAGACCCAGTACTTC; CDR3aa: CASNRGGRETQYF
v_gene: TRBV5-1; abundance: -; j_gene: TRBJ2-7; d_gene: TRBD1; CDR3nt: TGCGCCGGCAGCTGGGGGACAGCCTACGAGCAGTACTTC; CDR3aa: CAGSWGTAYEQYF
v_gene: TRBV30; abundance: -; j_gene: TRBJ1-5; d_gene: TRBD1; CDR3nt: TGTGCCTGGAGCCCCTGGTCGGGACAGGGATGGATGAGCAATCAGCCCCAGCATTTT; CDR3aa: CAWSPWSGQGWMSNQPQHF
v_gene: TRBV4-2; abundance: few; j_gene: TRBJ2-7; d_gene: -; CDR3nt: TGTGCCAGCAGCCAAGATTGGGCAGGGTCTGGCGAGCAGTACTTC; CDR3aa: CASSQDWAGSGEQYF
v_gene: TRBV2; abundance: few; j_gene: TRBJ2-1; d_gene: TRBD2; CDR3nt: TGTGCCAGCAGTACTGGGACTAGCGGCTACAATGAGCAGTTCTTC; CDR3aa: CASSTGTSGYNEQFF
v_gene: TRBV13; abundance: -; j_gene: TRBJ2-1; d_gene: TRBD1; CDR3nt: TGTGCCAGCAGCCGACAGGGCACGTGGAATGAGCAGTTCTTC; CDR3aa: CASSRQGTWNEQFF
v_gene: TRBV2; abundance: -; j_gene: TRBJ2-1; d_gene: TRBD2; CDR3nt: TGTGCCAGCAGTGTTAACGGGGAAGCGGGGCGATACAATGAGCAGTTCTTC; CDR3aa: CASSVNGEAGRYNEQFF
v_gene: TRBV6-6; abundance: -; j_gene: TRBJ2-5; d_gene: TRBD1; CDR3nt: TGTGCCAGCAGTCCCGGGACAGGGGTCGAGACCCAGTACTTC; CDR3aa: CASSPGTGVETQYF
v_gene: TRBV7-2; abundance: few; j_gene: TRBJ2-7; d_gene: -; CDR3nt: TGTGCCAGCAGCTCGGACTTGTTCAGCTCCTACGAGCAGTACTTC; CDR3aa: CASSSDLFSSYEQYF
v_gene: TRBV11-2; abundance: -; j_gene: TRBJ2-7; d_gene: TRBD2; CDR3nt: TGTGCCAGCAGCTTTAGACTAGCGGAATACGAGCAGTACTTC; CDR3aa: CASSFRLAEYEQYF
v_gene: TRBV5-1; abundance: -; j_gene: TRBJ2-5; d_gene: -; CDR3nt: TGCGCCAGCAGCTGGACAGATTACCAAGAGACCCAGTACTTC; CDR3aa: CASSWTDYQETQYF
v_gene: TRBV20-1; abundance: few; j_gene: TRBJ2-7; d_gene: -; CDR3nt: TGCAGTGCTACCTCTTACGAGCAGTACTTC; CDR3aa: CSATSYEQYF
v_gene: TRBV2; abundance: -; j_gene: TRBJ1-4; d_gene: -; CDR3nt: TGTGCCAGCAGCTCTACAGGGACGACTAATGAAAAACTGTTTTTT; CDR3aa: CASSSTGTTNEKLFF
v_gene: TRBV9; abundance: few; j_gene: TRBJ1-2; d_gene: -; CDR3nt: TGTGCCAGCAGCGTAGCCCGGAGCTATGGCTACACCTTC; CDR3aa: CASSVARSYGYTF